This T cell receptor (beta chain) was captured by sequencing in a study of T cell responses to AZD1222 COVID-19 vaccine. Looked up from germline, CDR1 is SGDLS and CDR2 is YYNGEE. V gave up 0 bases and J gave up 6 bases, with 9 bases separating them. This CDR3 is 13 amino acids long. Produced via immunoSEQ multiplex PCR; TCRdb's table is partial and in-frame only. The data show approximately 190,000 clones, almost 95% seen once. This sequence originates from an adult in good health. The input for sequencing was peripheral blood, taken on day 0 of AZD1222 vaccination. The chain links TRBV9 to TRBJ2-5; D ambiguous. The CDR3 region has the DNA TGTGCCAGCAGCGTAGAGTCGGCGAAGACCCAGTACTTC. Translating it yields CASSVESAKTQYF.